The entry below describes one TCR beta chain. CDR1 is SEHNR and CDR2 is FQNEAQ in the germline V gene (reference sequence). There are 16 residues in the CDR3. Trimming took off 5 bases at V and 6 bases at J, with 19 bases between the two ends. This record comes from a study of identical twins. TCRdb reanalysed the 5' RACE reads using MiXCR and keeps one entry per CDR3 protein. The sample consists of over 200,000 distinct CDR3 sequences, approximately 5.9% of them appearing once. These same data were also listed under a study on T cells expressing NK-cell markers. According to that study: Several donors showed dominant NKG2C+ clonotypes comprising about 1.0-7.0% of their CD8+ T cells.

The sequence came from a woman younger than 35 in good health. The chain has TRBV7-9 and TRBJ2-2; D is perhaps TRBD2 (6 bases). The sequenced sample consisted of CD8+ T cells sorted from blood. The CDR3 DNA is TGTGCCAGCAGCCCCCGGAGGGAAGGGCGGTCCGGGGAGCTGTTTTTT. Protein sequence: CASSPRREGRSGELFF.